This T cell receptor (beta chain) comes out of a study of control samples from healthy donors and cancer patients. Germline loops: CDR1 SNHLY, CDR2 FYNNEI. The CDR3 consists of 14 residues. Trimming shortened V by 4 bases and J by 4 bases, and 13 bases separated the two germline ends. Here immunoSEQ multiplex PCR was the method, and the copy in TCRdb shows in-frame clones only, minus some. The table records around 79,000 clones, under 95% of them present only once. The specimen sequenced was PBMCs. This clonotype was obtained from a woman aged 40 to 50 with lung cancer. This sequence joins TRBV2 and TRBJ1-2; D uncertain. The CDR3 sequence: CASSASAGTYGYTF. The CDR3 DNA follows: TGTGCCAGCAGTGCCTCGGCAGGTACCTATGGCTACACCTTC.